This is a list of T cell receptor beta chains from one sample in a study of blood T cell repertoires in COVID-19. The method was immunoSEQ multiplex PCR; TCRdb's version includes in-frame clones alone and lacks a portion of them. The profile shows roughly 140,000 clones, roughly nine tenths of them singletons. Sequences were obtained from peripheral blood. The receptors originated from an older woman with active or convalescent COVID-19. The CDR3 runs from the conserved cysteine through the conserved F or W. The D gene is left open where the match is weak. Expanded clones are given a class, and other clones once, few, many or no size at all.

D: -
size: -
J: TRBJ1-1
V: TRBV2
DNA: TGTGCCAGCAGTGAGGAGATGGGACAAGACACTGAAGCTTTCTTT
CDR3: CASSEEMGQDTEAFF

D: -
size: -
J: TRBJ1-5
V: TRBV28
DNA: TGTGCCAGCAGTCGGCCCGCGGAAAGTTATATATATATCAATCAGCCCCAGCATTTT
CDR3: CASSRPAESYIYINQPQHF

D: -
size: -
J: TRBJ1-4
V: TRBV3-1/TRBV3-2
DNA: TGTGCCAGCAGCCATGCTCAGGGGAGTAATGAAAAACTGTTTTTT
CDR3: CASSHAQGSNEKLFF

D: -
size: -
J: TRBJ1-4
V: TRBV2
DNA: TGTGCCAGCAAAGGGGGAACAGGGACTGAAAAACTGTTTTTT
CDR3: CASKGGTGTEKLFF

D: -
size: -
J: TRBJ1-3
V: TRBV19
DNA: TGTGCCAGTAGTCGTGGCGTGGGCACCGGAAACACCATATATTTT
CDR3: CASSRGVGTGNTIYF

D: TRBD1
size: -
J: TRBJ2-7
V: TRBV6-2/TRBV6-3
DNA: TGTGCCAGCAGTTATCCCAGGACAGGGGTAAAATACGAGCAGTACTTC
CDR3: CASSYPRTGVKYEQYF

D: -
size: -
J: TRBJ1-4
V: TRBV2
DNA: TGTGCCAGCACTACGACAGGCTTGGGAGAAAAACTGTTTTTT
CDR3: CASTTTGLGEKLFF

D: -
size: -
J: TRBJ2-3
V: TRBV7-9
DNA: TGTGCCAGCAGCTTAGCCCCTAGCACAGATACGCAGTATTTT
CDR3: CASSLAPSTDTQYF

D: TRBD2
size: -
J: TRBJ2-3
V: TRBV7-3
DNA: TGTGCCAGCAGCTTATCGCGGACTAGTGTGGCAGATACGCAGTATTTT
CDR3: CASSLSRTSVADTQYF

D: -
size: -
J: TRBJ1-2
V: TRBV15
DNA: TGTGCCACCAGCAGAGATGGGGGGGGTGGCTACACCTTC
CDR3: CATSRDGGGGYTF

D: TRBD1
size: -
J: TRBJ1-1
V: TRBV7-2
DNA: TGTGCCAGCAGGAATCGAGACAGGGTGAACACTGAAGCTTTCTTT
CDR3: CASRNRDRVNTEAFF

D: TRBD2
size: -
J: TRBJ2-7
V: TRBV3-1/TRBV3-2
DNA: TGTGCCAGCAGCCTATCACCCCTAGCGGGGGTCTCCTACGAGCAGTACTTC
CDR3: CASSLSPLAGVSYEQYF

D: -
size: -
J: TRBJ2-5
V: TRBV5-1
DNA: TGCGCCAGCAGCTTGGACAGCCAAGAGACCCAGTACTTC
CDR3: CASSLDSQETQYF

D: -
size: -
J: TRBJ1-2
V: TRBV12-3/TRBV12-4
DNA: TGTGCCAGCAGTTTAGCAGCAGGGGTGGGCTACACCTTC
CDR3: CASSLAAGVGYTF

D: -
size: -
J: TRBJ2-7
V: TRBV12-3/TRBV12-4
DNA: TGTGCCAGCAGCCCGGGGTCCTACGAGCAGTACTTC
CDR3: CASSPGSYEQYF

D: TRBD1
size: -
J: TRBJ1-2
V: TRBV6-5
DNA: TGTGCCAGCAGTTCCCAACAGGGGGCTGGTCATGGCTACACCTTC
CDR3: CASSSQQGAGHGYTF

D: -
size: -
J: TRBJ1-5
V: TRBV28
DNA: TGTGCCAGCAGGCAGGAAAGTCAGCCCCAGCATTTT
CDR3: CASRQESQPQHF

D: TRBD2
size: -
J: TRBJ2-3
V: TRBV3-1/TRBV3-2
DNA: TGTGCCAGCAGCCAAGCGGGACTAGCCCCATATACGCAGTATTTT
CDR3: CASSQAGLAPYTQYF

D: -
size: -
J: TRBJ2-4
V: TRBV9
DNA: TGTGCCAGCAGCGCAGGCCTTACCCTAGCCAAAAACATTCAGTACTTC
CDR3: CASSAGLTLAKNIQYF

D: TRBD2
size: many
J: TRBJ2-3
V: TRBV7-3
DNA: TGTGCCAGCAGCCTTAGCGGGGGGGCCGGACGTGATACGCAGTATTTT
CDR3: CASSLSGGAGRDTQYF

D: TRBD1
size: -
J: TRBJ2-7
V: TRBV3-1/TRBV3-2
DNA: TGTGCCAGCAGCTCTCCGTCCGTTACAGGGGGCTACGAGCGGTACTTC
CDR3: CASSSPSVTGGYERYF

D: TRBD1
size: -
J: TRBJ2-7
V: TRBV14
DNA: TGTGCCAGCAGCTTGACCGGGACAGTCTCCTACGAGCAGTACTTC
CDR3: CASSLTGTVSYEQYF

D: -
size: few
J: TRBJ2-7
V: TRBV4-1
DNA: TGCGCCAGCAGCCCGTACCCCCAAGCTTCAACCTACGAGCAGTACTTC
CDR3: CASSPYPQASTYEQYF

D: TRBD1
size: once
J: TRBJ2-7
V: TRBV3-1/TRBV3-2
DNA: TGTGCCAGCAGCGGGGACAGGGTTGGCGAGCAGTACTTC
CDR3: CASSGDRVGEQYF

D: TRBD1
size: -
J: TRBJ1-2
V: TRBV29-1
DNA: TGCAGCGGCCGGACAGGGGGCGACTATGGCTACACCTTC
CDR3: CSGRTGGDYGYTF

D: -
size: -
J: TRBJ1-1
V: TRBV15
DNA: TGTGCCACCAGCAGAGCCGGGAACACTGAAGCTTTCTTT
CDR3: CATSRAGNTEAFF

D: -
size: -
J: TRBJ1-3
V: TRBV12-5
DNA: TGTGCTAGTGGTTCGGGACTTATCTCTGGAAACACCATATATTTT
CDR3: CASGSGLISGNTIYF

D: -
size: -
J: TRBJ1-1
V: TRBV4-2
DNA: TGTGCCAGCAGCCAAGGGCATCAGAACACTGAAGCTTTCTTT
CDR3: CASSQGHQNTEAFF

D: TRBD1
size: -
J: TRBJ1-3
V: TRBV5-1
DNA: TGCGCCAGCAGCTTTGACAGGGGTAACACTGGAAACACCATATATTTT
CDR3: CASSFDRGNTGNTIYF

D: -
size: -
J: TRBJ2-7
V: TRBV9
DNA: TGTGCCAGCAGCGTAGGTTCGGGAACCTACGAGCAGTACTTC
CDR3: CASSVGSGTYEQYF

D: TRBD1
size: -
J: TRBJ1-4
V: TRBV2
DNA: TGTGCCAGCACCTCGGGCAGGGGGCCAACTAATGAAAAACTGTTTTTT
CDR3: CASTSGRGPTNEKLFF

D: -
size: -
J: TRBJ1-1
V: TRBV2
DNA: TGTGCCAGCAGTCTCCAGGTTCGCGCTGAAGCTTTCTTT
CDR3: CASSLQVRAEAFF

D: TRBD2
size: -
J: TRBJ2-1
V: TRBV10-3
DNA: TGTGCCATCAGTGCTAGAGCGGGGGGCCTAGGCAATGAGCAGTTCTTC
CDR3: CAISARAGGLGNEQFF

D: TRBD2
size: -
J: TRBJ2-3
V: TRBV7-8
DNA: TGTGCCAGCAGGAATAGCGGGGGTTATACGCAGTATTTT
CDR3: CASRNSGGYTQYF

D: -
size: -
J: TRBJ1-1
V: TRBV9
DNA: TGTGCCAGCAGCGACGGCACTGAAGCTTTCTTT
CDR3: CASSDGTEAFF

D: TRBD1
size: -
J: TRBJ2-7
V: TRBV7-2
DNA: TGTGCCACCTCAAAAGGCCCAGGGGGCGACTCCTACGAGCAGTACTTC
CDR3: CATSKGPGGDSYEQYF

D: -
size: few
J: TRBJ1-5
V: TRBV19
DNA: TGTGCCAGTAGTGCGGACATCTTGGGCAATCAGCCCCAGCATTTT
CDR3: CASSADILGNQPQHF

D: -
size: -
J: TRBJ1-5
V: TRBV19
DNA: TGTGCCAGTAGTCCCCTTTTAAATCAGCCCCAGCATTTT
CDR3: CASSPLLNQPQHF

D: TRBD1
size: -
J: TRBJ1-1
V: TRBV6-9
DNA: TGTGCCAGCAGTTATACTCAGGGGGCCTACACTGAAGCTTTCTTT
CDR3: CASSYTQGAYTEAFF

D: -
size: -
J: TRBJ1-1
V: TRBV27
DNA: TGTGCCAGCACCCCCCAAGGGGTGGGGACTGAAGCTTTCTTT
CDR3: CASTPQGVGTEAFF

D: TRBD1
size: -
J: TRBJ2-5
V: TRBV4-3
DNA: TGCGCCAGCAGCCAAGAGGCCAGGGGGTTCGGTGAGACCCAGTACTTC
CDR3: CASSQEARGFGETQYF

D: -
size: -
J: TRBJ1-5
V: TRBV7-8
DNA: TGTGCCAGCAGCGTAACAGGGACACAGCCCCAGCATTTT
CDR3: CASSVTGTQPQHF

D: -
size: -
J: TRBJ1-2
V: TRBV5-6
DNA: TGTGCCAGCAGCTTGGCCGGGGCAGGGGATGACTACACCTTC
CDR3: CASSLAGAGDDYTF

D: TRBD1
size: -
J: TRBJ2-5
V: TRBV5-4
DNA: TGTGCCAGCAAAGAACAGGGGGCAGGAGAGACCCAGTACTTC
CDR3: CASKEQGAGETQYF

D: -
size: -
J: TRBJ2-7
V: TRBV27
DNA: TGTGCCAGCAGTTTTTTCCCGGGGGAGCAGTACTTC
CDR3: CASSFFPGEQYF

D: TRBD1
size: -
J: TRBJ2-5
V: TRBV5-1
DNA: TGCGCCAGCAGCTACGGGACAGGAGGCTGGGAGACCCAGTACTTC
CDR3: CASSYGTGGWETQYF

D: -
size: -
J: TRBJ2-3
V: TRBV10-3
DNA: TGTGCCATCAGTGAGTTGGCGGCGGATACGCAGTATTTT
CDR3: CAISELAADTQYF

D: -
size: -
J: TRBJ1-5
V: TRBV19
DNA: TGTGCCAGTAGTATCTGGGGCCGGAATAGCAATCAGCCCCAGCATTTT
CDR3: CASSIWGRNSNQPQHF

D: TRBD1
size: -
J: TRBJ1-3
V: TRBV13
DNA: TGTGCCAGCAGCACGTCGACAGGGGTTAGAAACACCATATATTTT
CDR3: CASSTSTGVRNTIYF

D: TRBD2
size: -
J: TRBJ2-1
V: TRBV30
DNA: TGTGCCTGGAATGAAGGACTAGCGGGGGGTGAGCAGTTCTTC
CDR3: CAWNEGLAGGEQFF

D: -
size: -
J: TRBJ1-5
V: TRBV19
DNA: TGTGCCAGTAGCCAAGGGGACTTCAATCAGCCCCAGCATTTT
CDR3: CASSQGDFNQPQHF

D: TRBD1
size: -
J: TRBJ2-3
V: TRBV13
DNA: TGTGCCAGCAGCTTGGGGGGGACAGGGACACCAGATACGCAGTATTTT
CDR3: CASSLGGTGTPDTQYF

D: -
size: -
J: TRBJ1-3
V: TRBV4-3
DNA: TGCGCCAGCAGCCAGGAGGTCCAACGGATCTCTGGAAACACCATATATTTT
CDR3: CASSQEVQRISGNTIYF

D: -
size: -
J: TRBJ1-1
V: TRBV29-1
DNA: TGCAGCGTCAGGGGGAACACTGAAGCTTTCTTT
CDR3: CSVRGNTEAFF

D: -
size: -
J: TRBJ2-2
V: TRBV5-4
DNA: TGTGCCAGCAGCCTACGACTAGGTACGAACACCGGGGAGCTGTTTTTT
CDR3: CASSLRLGTNTGELFF

D: TRBD1
size: -
J: TRBJ1-5
V: TRBV6-6
DNA: TGTGCCACCCGCCAGGGGGGTGAGCCCCAGCATTTT
CDR3: CATRQGGEPQHF

D: -
size: -
J: TRBJ1-2
V: TRBV24-1
DNA: TGTGCCGGCCGTCGGGGCGGGGGCCTTAACTATGGCTACACCTTC
CDR3: CAGRRGGGLNYGYTF